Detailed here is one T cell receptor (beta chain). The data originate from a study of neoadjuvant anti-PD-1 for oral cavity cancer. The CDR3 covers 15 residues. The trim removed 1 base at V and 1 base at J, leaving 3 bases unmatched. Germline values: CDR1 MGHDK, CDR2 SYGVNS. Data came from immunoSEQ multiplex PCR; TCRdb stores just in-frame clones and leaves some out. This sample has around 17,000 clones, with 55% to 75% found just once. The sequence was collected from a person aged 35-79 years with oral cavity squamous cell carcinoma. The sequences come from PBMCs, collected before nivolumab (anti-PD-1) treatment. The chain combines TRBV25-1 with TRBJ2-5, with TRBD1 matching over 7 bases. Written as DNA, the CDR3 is TGTGCCAGCAGTGAATGGGGACAGCTCCAAGAGACCCAGTACTTC. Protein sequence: CASSEWGQLQETQYF.